This TCR beta chain derives from a study of T cells after yellow fever vaccination. On the study more broadly: Low-cell-number fractions underwent preparation using SMART-Seq v4 Ultra Low Input. Study findings and constraints: By day 5 rather than day 15, the secondary response had peaked, though it was weaker. Relatively few clonotypes were ones that appeared in both CD4 and CD8 compartments. Primary-vaccination clones mostly resurfaced post-booster (96% CD4, 85% to 90% CD8).

TCRdb called the 5' RACE reads again in MiXCR, with one record for every CDR3 protein. The sample consists of approximately 250,000 distinct CDR3 sequences, approximately 5.2% of them appearing once. Trimming pared 0 bases from V and 0 bases from J, leaving 5 bases between. CDR1 and CDR2 from the germline V gene are KGHSH and LQKENI. CDR3 length equals 14 residues. This clonotype occurred many times. Its antigen is not identified. The source of this sequence is a man between 18 and 35 years old who received the YFV17D yellow fever vaccine. The source material was CD4+ T cells sorted from PBMCs, sampled on the day of the yellow fever booster vaccination. J is TRBJ2-5 and V is TRBV18; D gene unclear. The CDR3 sequence: CASSPPSYQETQYF. The CDR3 DNA sequence: TGTGCCAGCTCACCACCGTCTTACCAAGAGACCCAGTACTTC.